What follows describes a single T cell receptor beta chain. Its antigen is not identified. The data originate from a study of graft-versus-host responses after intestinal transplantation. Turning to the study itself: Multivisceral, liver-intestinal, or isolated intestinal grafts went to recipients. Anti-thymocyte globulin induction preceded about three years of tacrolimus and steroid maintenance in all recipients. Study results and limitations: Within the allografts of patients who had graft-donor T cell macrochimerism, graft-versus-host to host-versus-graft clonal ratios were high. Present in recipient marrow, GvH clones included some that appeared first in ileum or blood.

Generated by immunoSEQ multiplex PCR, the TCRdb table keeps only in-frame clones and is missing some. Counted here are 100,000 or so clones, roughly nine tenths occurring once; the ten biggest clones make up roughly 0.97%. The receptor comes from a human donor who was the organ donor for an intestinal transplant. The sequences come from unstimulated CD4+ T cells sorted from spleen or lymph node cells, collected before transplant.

The CDR3: CASSLVDTQYF. CDR3 nucleotide sequence: TGTGCCAGCAGCTTGGTAGATACGCAGTATTTT. The V gene is TRBV5-6, the J gene TRBJ2-3; D is unclear. With 0 bases removed from V and 5 bases from J, the gap between germline ends came to 1 base. Germline CDR1 reads SGHDT; CDR2 reads YYEEEE. CDR3 length: 11 residues.